The rows below give T cell receptor beta chains drawn from one sample of a study of blood T cell repertoires in COVID-19. This table comes from immunoSEQ multiplex PCR, and its TCRdb copy is limited to in-frame clones, with some not included. The sample has about 110,000 clones, just over 70% seen once. The sample consisted of peripheral blood. The receptors come from a woman in her forties with acute or convalescent COVID-19. CDR3s include the opening cysteine and the closing phenylalanine or tryptophan. A D gene is named only where the DNA matches it firmly. Not every row has a clone size; where given, it reads once, few, many or a size class.

>.|14|TRBV19|TRBJ1-5|.
TGTGCCAGTAGTACGGTCGGGATCAATCAGCCCCAGCATTTT
CASSTVGINQPQHF
>TRBD1|13|TRBV28|TRBJ1-1|.
TGTGCCAGCAGTTTAGAGACAGGGAATAAAGCTTTCTTT
CASSLETGNKAFF
>TRBD1|16|TRBV4-3|TRBJ1-2|.
TGCGCCAGCAGCCAAGATCCGGGTACAGGGGGCTATGGCTACACCTTC
CASSQDPGTGGYGYTF
>.|16|TRBV3-1/TRBV3-2|TRBJ1-6|.
TGTGCCAGCAGCCAAAGCCCCGCAGGGGAAAATTCACCCCTCCACTTT
CASSQSPAGENSPLHF
>.|17|TRBV24-1|TRBJ2-1|.
TGTGCCACCAGTGATTCTCGAGCGGCGGGGCAATACAATGAGCAGTTCTTC
CATSDSRAAGQYNEQFF
>.|11|TRBV12-3/TRBV12-4|TRBJ2-5|.
TGTGCCAGCAAGAACGGTGAGACCCAGTACTTC
CASKNGETQYF
>TRBD2|17|TRBV9|TRBJ2-3|once
TGTGCCAGCAGCCCCTACGATCGGGGGGGGGCCCCAGATACGCAGTATTTT
CASSPYDRGGAPDTQYF
>.|15|TRBV2|TRBJ2-6|.
TGTGCCAGCAGCAATCAGGGGACTGGGGCCAACGTCCTGACTTTC
CASSNQGTGANVLTF
>.|14|TRBV6-5|TRBJ1-6|.
TGTGCCAGCAGTTACGACAACTATAATTCACCCCTCCACTTT
CASSYDNYNSPLHF
>.|13|TRBV10-3|TRBJ2-7|.
TGTGCCATCGCAGGACAAGGGGATTACGAGCAGTACTTC
CAIAGQGDYEQYF
>TRBD1|15|TRBV3-1/TRBV3-2|TRBJ1-1|.
TGTGCCAGCAGCCCAAGGACAGGGGGCGGGGATGAAGCTTTCTTT
CASSPRTGGGDEAFF
>TRBD1|18|TRBV4-1|TRBJ2-1|.
TGCGCCAGCAGCCAAGCAAGGATTCTAGGACAGGGGTTGTATGAGCAGTTCTTC
CASSQARILGQGLYEQFF
>.|14|TRBV7-3|TRBJ1-6|few
TGTGCCAGCAGCTCAGGGACTTGGGGAGGACCCCTCCACTTT
CASSSGTWGGPLHF
>TRBD2|16|TRBV5-1|TRBJ2-5|.
TGCGCCAGCAGGGCCGGGACTAGCGGCCTCCAAGAGACCCAGTACTTC
CASRAGTSGLQETQYF
>TRBD1|14|TRBV2|TRBJ1-2|.
TGTGCCAGCAGTCGGACAGGGGAAGTCTATGGCTACACCTTC
CASSRTGEVYGYTF
>.|12|TRBV21-1|TRBJ1-5|.
TGTGCCATCCAGCGCTTCAATCAGCCCCAGCATTTT
CAIQRFNQPQHF
>TRBD1|17|TRBV5-1|TRBJ1-1|.
TGCGCCAGCAGCATCATTCCGGGACAGGGGTTTAGCACTGAAGCTTTCTTT
CASSIIPGQGFSTEAFF
>TRBD1|13|TRBV5-4|TRBJ2-7|.
TGTGCCAGCAGCTCAACAGGGGGCCTGGAGCAGTACTTC
CASSSTGGLEQYF
>.|16|TRBV19|TRBJ1-2|.
TGTGCCAGTACCGCCTCCTGGGCCCCCGAATACTATGGCTACACCTTC
CASTASWAPEYYGYTF
>.|15|TRBV2|TRBJ1-5|.
TGTGCCAGCAGTGAGACCGGGAATGGCAATCAGCCCCAGCATTTT
CASSETGNGNQPQHF
>TRBD2|15|TRBV4-2|TRBJ2-5|few
TGTGCCAGCAGCCAAGAAGTAGCGGGGGGGCGGGCCCAGTACTTC
CASSQEVAGGRAQYF
>TRBD2|16|TRBV3-1/TRBV3-2|TRBJ2-7|once
TGTGCCAGCAGCCAAGTATACGGCGGGGGAACCTACGAGCAGTACTTC
CASSQVYGGGTYEQYF
>TRBD2|18|TRBV18|TRBJ2-6|few
TGTGCCAGCTCACCATCCGGGAGGGCGGGCTCTGGGGCCAACGTCCTGACTTTC
CASSPSGRAGSGANVLTF
>TRBD1|13|TRBV4-3|TRBJ2-1|.
TGCGCCAGCAGCCACCTTGGACAGGTCAAGCAGTTCTTC
CASSHLGQVKQFF
>TRBD1|15|TRBV25-1|TRBJ1-4|.
TGTGCCAGCAGGCCGAGGACAGGGTCTAATGAAAAACTGTTTTTT
CASRPRTGSNEKLFF
>.|15|TRBV19|TRBJ2-7|few
TGTGCCAGTAGTAGGGAATCAGGGGTGTCCTACGAGCAGTACTTC
CASSRESGVSYEQYF
>TRBD1|16|TRBV23-1|TRBJ1-4|.
TGCGCCAGCAGTCCGGGACAGGTCCGGTTCAATGAAAAACTGTTTTTT
CASSPGQVRFNEKLFF
>TRBD1|14|TRBV28|TRBJ1-3|.
TGTGCCAGCAGTTTTCCAGGGGGAAGAAACACCATATATTTT
CASSFPGGRNTIYF
>.|17|TRBV5-6|TRBJ2-7|.
TGTGCCAGCAGCTTGGAACTTCGCCACCGGGACATCAACGAGCAGTACTTC
CASSLELRHRDINEQYF
>.|15|TRBV2|TRBJ2-5|.
TGTGCCAGCAGTGACAGGTCAGGGCTATCAAAGACCCAGTACTTC
CASSDRSGLSKTQYF
>TRBD1|14|TRBV4-1|TRBJ2-2|.
TGCGCCAGCAGTCGACAGGGGGCGACCGGGGAGCTGTTTTTT
CASSRQGATGELFF
>.|15|TRBV7-6|TRBJ2-2|.
TGTGCCAGCAGCCGCGACGGGACGAACACCGGGGAGCTGTTTTTT
CASSRDGTNTGELFF
>.|15|TRBV6-5|TRBJ1-5|few
TGTGCCAGCAGTTACGATTTGAGAGGTGATCAGCCCCAGCATTTT
CASSYDLRGDQPQHF
>.|11|TRBV19|TRBJ2-7|.
TGTGCCAGTAGTAGAGGAGGCGAGCAGTACTTC
CASSRGGEQYF
>.|15|TRBV6-5|TRBJ2-2|.
TGTGCCAGCAGTCCGACAAAAGCGGGCACCGGGGAGCTGTTTTTT
CASSPTKAGTGELFF
>.|14|TRBV18|TRBJ1-2|.
TGTGCCAGCTCACAATCGACAGGAACTAATGGCTACACCTTC
CASSQSTGTNGYTF
>.|16|TRBV7-6|TRBJ2-3|.
TGTGCCAGCAGCTTAGGACACCACACTCAAACAGATACGCAGTATTTT
CASSLGHHTQTDTQYF
>.|12|TRBV11-2|TRBJ2-3|.
TGTGCCAGCAGCCTACGCACAGATACGCAGTATTTT
CASSLRTDTQYF
>.|14|TRBV2|TRBJ2-2|.
TGTGCCAGCAGTGAAGCGCTCGGAGGCGGGGAGCTGTTTTTT
CASSEALGGGELFF
>TRBD2|16|TRBV6-5|TRBJ2-7|.
TGTGCCAGCAGTTACGACGGGACTAGCGGGGGCAGGGTGCAGTACTTC
CASSYDGTSGGRVQYF
>TRBD1|15|TRBV5-5|TRBJ2-1|.
TGTGCCAGCAGCTTGGCGGGACAGACCTACAATGAGCAGTTCTTC
CASSLAGQTYNEQFF
>TRBD2|15|TRBV5-1|TRBJ2-3|.
TGCGCCAGCAGCTTGGTAGCGGGGTCCACAGATACGCAGTATTTT
CASSLVAGSTDTQYF
>.|13|TRBV5-1|TRBJ1-6|few
TGCGCCAGCAGCTCGACAGAGTATTCACCCCTCCACTTT
CASSSTEYSPLHF
>.|14|TRBV6-4|TRBJ2-1|.
TGTGCCAGCAGTGGGACAAGCTCCTACAATGAGCAGTTCTTC
CASSGTSSYNEQFF
>.|13|TRBV3-1/TRBV3-2|TRBJ1-2|.
TGTGCCAGCAGCCAAGCCAGATTCTATGGCTACACCTTC
CASSQARFYGYTF
>.|16|TRBV7-6|TRBJ1-1|.
TGTGCCAGCAGCAATCCCTGGGCCAGCATGAACACTGAAGCTTTCTTT
CASSNPWASMNTEAFF
>TRBD1|15|TRBV6-5|TRBJ2-7|.
TGTGCCAGCACCCTCCTTCCTCGGACAGGGGTCGAGCAGTACTTC
CASTLLPRTGVEQYF
>TRBD1|18|TRBV3-1/TRBV3-2|TRBJ2-5|.
TGTGCCAGCAGCCAAGGTGTGTTTGGAGGACAGGGGGCCGAGACCCAGTACTTC
CASSQGVFGGQGAETQYF
>.|14|TRBV28|TRBJ1-6|.
TGTGCCAGCAGTACCTCGACGGGTTTTTCACCCCTCCACTTT
CASSTSTGFSPLHF
>TRBD1|13|TRBV30|TRBJ2-3|.
TGTGCCGGAGACAGGGGACGCACAGATACGCAGTATTTT
CAGDRGRTDTQYF
>.|14|TRBV18|TRBJ1-1|.
TGTGCCAGCTCACCATCCGCGGGTGACACTGAAGCTTTCTTT
CASSPSAGDTEAFF
>TRBD1|14|TRBV7-7|TRBJ2-5|.
TGTGCCAGCAGCCCACAGGGGGCCGGGGAGACCCAGTACTTC
CASSPQGAGETQYF
>.|14|TRBV5-6|TRBJ1-5|.
TGTGCCAGCAGCTTGGGGGAGTTGAATCAGCCCCAGCATTTT
CASSLGELNQPQHF
>TRBD1|15|TRBV4-1|TRBJ2-5|.
TGCGCCAGCAGCCAGCTTCAGGGGGTGGGGGAGACCCAGTACTTC
CASSQLQGVGETQYF
>.|13|TRBV5-5|TRBJ1-2|.
TGTGCCAGCACCCTACTCTCCCTCTATGGCTACACCTTC
CASTLLSLYGYTF